This T cell receptor (beta chain) was documented in a study of identical twins. Study-level points and caveats: The same donors were not followed; conclusions instead depended on cross-sectional statistical analysis.

In regard to this clonotype: Its antigen is undetermined.

The CDR3 runs 16 residues. Germline loops: CDR1 LNHDA, CDR2 SQIVND (reference sequence). Trimming left V 8 bases short and J 5 bases short, with 21 bases between. Each CDR3 protein gets one entry after TCRdb re-called the 5' RACE reads with MiXCR. The table shows around 240,000 distinct CDR3 sequences, with 5.5% to 7% occurring only once. This same sample was also part of a study on yellow fever vaccine responses in identical twins.

Sequencing was done on a sample of memory (CD45RO+) T cells sorted from blood. The chain uses TRBV19 and TRBJ1-4; D might be TRBD1 (5 bases). This clonotype was sampled from a woman aged 18-35 years in good health. For the CDR3, the DNA is TGTGCCAGTCACCTCGGGCCGGGACGGATGAATGAAAAACTGTTTTTT. This sequence encodes CASHLGPGRMNEKLFF.